These T cell receptor beta chains were read from a single sample in a study of blood T cell repertoires in COVID-19. TCRdb's table, derived via immunoSEQ multiplex PCR, lists solely in-frame clones and lacks some. The table has roughly 200,000 clones, roughly 85% seen once. Sequencing used peripheral blood. Receptors were obtained from a man aged 60 to 69 with acute or convalescent COVID-19. The conserved cysteine and the conserved F or W are not part of the CDR3 here. Not all rows give a size; the values are once, few, many and, for expanded clones, a class.

clone_size: few; j_call: TRBJ1-6; v_call: TRBV14; cdr3_aa: ASSRRQLYNSPLH
clone_size: -; j_call: TRBJ1-1; v_call: TRBV28; cdr3_aa: ASSLFLREAF
clone_size: -; j_call: TRBJ2-7; v_call: TRBV6-2/TRBV6-3; cdr3_aa: ASSPDRLGLEQY
clone_size: -; j_call: TRBJ2-7; v_call: TRBV5-5; cdr3_aa: ASSLGQRAYSYEQY
clone_size: once; j_call: TRBJ2-7; v_call: TRBV7-8; cdr3_aa: ASSFRRARYEQY
clone_size: -; j_call: TRBJ2-1; v_call: TRBV29-1; cdr3_aa: SVEDRNEQF
clone_size: -; j_call: TRBJ2-7; v_call: TRBV11-2; cdr3_aa: ASSLGPTGSSYEQY
clone_size: -; j_call: TRBJ2-1; v_call: TRBV5-5; cdr3_aa: ASSLRLAGPNEQF
clone_size: -; j_call: TRBJ1-1; v_call: TRBV7-2; cdr3_aa: ASSSHRVF
clone_size: -; j_call: TRBJ1-2; v_call: TRBV6-2/TRBV6-3; cdr3_aa: ASSRTGGYGYT
clone_size: -; j_call: TRBJ2-7; v_call: TRBV7-3; cdr3_aa: ASSLTGMGGTEQY
clone_size: -; j_call: TRBJ2-7; v_call: TRBV7-2; cdr3_aa: ASSSNRGRFYEQY
clone_size: -; j_call: TRBJ2-3; v_call: TRBV2; cdr3_aa: ASSSGDSFTDTQY